These 20 T cell receptor beta chains share one sample of origin, sequenced in a study of blood T cell repertoires in COVID-19. Assay: immunoSEQ multiplex PCR; the TCRdb copy retains only in-frame clones and omits some. Of about 74,000 clones in the sample, roughly 90% were seen once. Sequencing was done on a sample of peripheral blood. The source of these receptors is a human donor in a cohort sampled during active COVID-19.

The chain couples TRBV20-1 to TRBJ1-3; the D is unclear. Germline assignment: CDR1 DFQATT and CDR2 SNEGSKA (reference sequence). The CDR3 runs to 13 residues. V lost 3 bases, J lost 4 bases, and 10 bases lay in between. CDR3 bases: TGCAGTGCTAGTGCTAGCCGCGGAAACACCATATATTTT. Encoded protein: CSASASRGNTIYF.

This rearrangement joins TRBV27 to TRBJ2-1, with 14 bases that match TRBD2. Germline V CDR1 and CDR2: MNHEY, SMNVEV (reference sequence). The CDR3 length is 16 residues. The V gene end was trimmed by 5 bases and the J gene end by 4 bases; junction bases not matched to a gene: 4. In DNA, the CDR3 is TGTGCCAGCAGTAGTGGGACTAGCGGGGGTTACAATGAGCAGTTCTTC. This gives the protein CASSSGTSGGYNEQFF.

This rearrangement joins TRBV6-1 to TRBJ1-3, with D uncertain. The germline V and J ends were trimmed by 2 bases and 1 base, with 9 bases remaining between them. Germline CDR1 reads MNHNS; CDR2 reads SASEGT. This CDR3 has 15 amino acids. CDR3 sequence (DNA): TGTGCCAGCAGTGAATTAGCAATTTCTGGAAACACCATATATTTT. Encoded protein: CASSELAISGNTIYF.

This chain uses TRBV7-2 with TRBJ2-3, with TRBD2 matching 11 bases. With 4 bases clipped from V and 4 bases from J, the junction kept 10 bases outside the gene matches. Germline values: CDR1 SGHTA, CDR2 FQGNSA. The CDR3 consists of 17 residues. In DNA, the CDR3 is TGTGCCAGCAGCTCGATGGGACTAGCGGCCCCCGCAGATACGCAGTATTTT. Translated: CASSSMGLAAPADTQYF.

This chain uses TRBV14 with TRBJ2-1; D gene unclear. This CDR3 comprises 14 residues. Per germline, CDR1 SGHDN and CDR2 FVKESK. The V gene lost 5 bases and the J gene lost 4 bases, with 12 bases spanning the gap. The CDR3 is CASSERQAYNEQFF. As DNA, the CDR3 is TGTGCCAGCAGCGAAAGACAAGCTTACAATGAGCAGTTCTTC.

The chain is built from TRBV19 and TRBJ1-2, with 7 bases fitting TRBD1. CDR3 length: 12 residues. Germline-derived CDR1 and CDR2 are LNHDA and SQIVND (reference sequence). V trimming: 4 bases; J trimming: 4 bases; junction bases outside the gene matches: 0. The CDR3 DNA reads TGTGCCAGTAGTAACAGGGGCTATGGCTACACCTTC. Its translation is CASSNRGYGYTF.

This chain connects TRBV6-6 to TRBJ2-1; 9 positions agree with TRBD2. In germline, CDR1 is MNHNY, CDR2 SVGAGI (reference sequence). With 2 bases clipped from V and 6 bases from J, the junction kept 8 bases outside the gene matches. CDR3 length equals 16 residues. The CDR3 sequence is CASSYRTGLAGNEQFF. CDR3 in DNA: TGTGCCAGCAGTTACAGAACGGGACTAGCTGGCAATGAGCAGTTCTTC.

The V call is TRBV19, the J call TRBJ2-3; perhaps TRBD2 as D (6 bases). The CDR3 length is 13 residues. Trimming stripped 7 bases from V and 5 bases from J, with 13 bases between. Germline lookup yields CDR1 LNHDA and CDR2 SQIVND (reference sequence). The CDR3, as DNA: TGTGCCAGTAAGGTGGGAGGAGGAGATACGCAGTATTTT. It codes for CASKVGGGDTQYF.

This clone was seen a handful of times. The chain employs TRBV6-6 and TRBJ2-3; a possible D gene is TRBD1 (6 bases). V was cut by 8 bases and J by 2 bases, with 11 bases left in between. Germline V gene lookup returns CDR1 MNHNY and CDR2 SVGAGI (reference sequence). The CDR3 runs 13 residues. The CDR3 sequence: CASGQQATDTQYF. The CDR3, as DNA: TGTGCCAGCGGACAGCAGGCCACAGATACGCAGTATTTT.

CDR3 bases: TGTGCCAGCTCACCCTCAGGGGGCGCCTGGGAAAAACTGTTTTTT. It codes for CASSPSGGAWEKLFF. The chain combines TRBV18 with TRBJ1-4; TRBD1 agrees at 8 bases. The V gene end was trimmed by 3 bases and the J gene end by 8 bases; junction bases not matched to a gene: 8. CDR1 is KGHSH and CDR2 is LQKENI in the germline V gene. The CDR3 loop spans 15 amino acids.

V and J are TRBV2 and TRBJ2-1, with a possible D match to TRBD1 (5 bases). Trimming pared 2 bases from V and 1 base from J, leaving 9 bases between. There are 15 residues in the CDR3. The germline V gene encodes CDR1 SNHLY and CDR2 FYNNEI. CDR3 protein: CASSEIRDSYNEQFF. The CDR3 DNA reads TGTGCCAGCAGTGAAATCAGGGATTCCTACAATGAGCAGTTCTTC.

This chain joins TRBV6-5 and TRBJ1-1; TRBD1 agrees at 9 bases. The germline V gene encodes CDR1 MNHEY and CDR2 SVGAGI. After removal of 4 bases from V and 11 bases from J, the junction contained 8 bases not matched to a gene. The CDR3 runs 13 residues. The CDR3 here is CASSSRTGDRAFF. The CDR3 DNA sequence: TGTGCCAGCAGTTCCCGGACAGGGGATCGCGCTTTCTTT.

V and J are TRBV5-1 and TRBJ1-1; the match to TRBD1 covers 8 bases. CDR3 length: 15 amino acids. Germline V gene sequence: CDR1 SGHRS, CDR2 YFSETQ. V dropped 3 bases and J dropped 4; count of bases not matched to a gene: 8. Here the CDR3 DNA reads TGCGCCAGCAGCTCAAGGACAGGGTCGGCCACTGAAGCTTTCTTT. Translating gives CASSSRTGSATEAFF.

The V call is TRBV6-4, the J call TRBJ2-1, with 9 bases lining up with TRBD1. The length of the CDR3 is 15 residues. Germline V gene lookup returns CDR1 MRHNA and CDR2 SNTAGT. V trimming: 6 bases; J trimming: 5 bases; junction bases outside the gene matches: 8. In DNA, the CDR3 is TGTGCCAGCAGCCAGACAGGGGGTATTCACAATGAGCAGTTCTTC. Translating it yields CASSQTGGIHNEQFF.

This chain links TRBV27 with TRBJ2-2; weak D call: TRBD1 (5 bases). Germline-derived CDR1 and CDR2 are MNHEY and SMNVEV (reference sequence). CDR3 length: 14 amino acids. Trimming removed 8 bases at V and 4 bases at J, with 14 bases between. The CDR3 reads CASRAGYATGELFF. The DNA for the CDR3 is TGTGCCAGCCGAGCAGGGTATGCCACCGGGGAGCTGTTTTTT.

The genes are TRBV23-1 and TRBJ2-7, with D possibly matching TRBD2 (5 bases). TRBV23-1 has ORF status, its function being uncertain. Trimming shortened V by 0 bases and J by 2 bases, and 8 bases separated the two germline ends. This CDR3 contains 14 residues. CDR3 coding DNA: TGCGCCAGCAGTCAATCAGGGCGGGCCTACGAGCAGTACTTC. It specifies CASSQSGRAYEQYF.

This chain links TRBV5-1 with TRBJ2-3; no definite D call. The germline V gene encodes CDR1 SGHRS and CDR2 YFSETQ. V was clipped by 7 bases and J by 0 bases, with 12 bases between them. The CDR3 consists of 14 residues. DNA for the CDR3: TGCGCCAGCTTCGACACACAGAGCACAGATACGCAGTATTTT. Translation: CASFDTQSTDTQYF. The full variable domain, rest sourced from reference TRBV5-1 and TRBJ2-3, is KAGVTQTPRYLIKTRGQQVTLSCSPISGHRSVSWYQQTPGQGLQFLFEYFSETQRNKGNFPGRFSGRQFSNSRSEMNVSTLELGDSALYLCASFDTQSTDTQYFGPGTRLTVL.

This chain joins TRBV5-4 and TRBJ2-2, with 7 bases identical to TRBD1. V gave up 4 bases and J gave up 3 bases; unmatched junction bases: 6. CDR1 SGHNT and CDR2 YYREEE come from the germline V gene (reference sequence). The CDR3 runs 15 residues. CDR3 protein: CASSVDRVYTGELFF. The CDR3 bases are TGTGCCAGCAGCGTCGACAGGGTGTACACCGGGGAGCTGTTTTTT.

This clone was counted a single time. The chain combines TRBV7-9 with TRBJ2-5, with 10 positions matching TRBD2. The CDR3 extends over 16 amino acids. V lost 5 bases, J lost 5 bases, and 11 bases stayed unmatched. In germline, CDR1 is SEHNR, CDR2 FQNEAQ (reference sequence). The CDR3 region is CASSQAAGGPRETQYF. In DNA form, the CDR3 reads TGTGCCAGCAGCCAGGCAGCGGGAGGGCCCCGGGAGACCCAGTACTTC.

V gene TRBV4-2 combines with J gene TRBJ2-7; 11 bases match TRBD2. Germline V gives CDR1 LGHNA, CDR2 YNFKEQ. J gave up 7 bases and V 1 base, and 3 bases lay outside the gene matches. The CDR3 extends over 14 amino acids. For the CDR3, the DNA is TGTGCCAGCAGCCAAGGACTAGCGGGAAGTGAGCAGTACTTC. Amino acids: CASSQGLAGSEQYF.